This T cell receptor beta chain was recorded in a study of T-cell reconstitution after alpha-beta-depleted transplantation in children. Trimming removed 8 bases from V and 8 bases from J, with 16 bases in between. The CDR3 contains 13 residues. CDR1 and CDR2 (germline): MGHDK, SYGVNS. This clonotype occurred a few times. The authors prepared the TCRbeta library with unique molecular identifiers. One entry per CDR3 protein, called by TCRdb with MiXCR from the PCR reads. The repertoire has approximately 500,000 distinct CDR3 sequences, about 10% of them found once; the top ten carry around 2%. The V and J genes are TRBV25-1 and TRBJ2-1; D not certain. The sample consisted of PBMCs, taken before TCRalphabeta/CD19-depleted stem cell transplant. The sequence derives from a child aged 2-9 years with inherited bone marrow failure, due to receive a stem cell transplant. The CDR3 loop reads CASVQAPLDEQFF. As DNA, the CDR3 is TGTGCCAGCGTCCAAGCCCCCTTAGATGAGCAGTTCTTC.